The source of this TCR beta chain is a study of shared T cell receptors in the human thymus. Here immunoSEQ multiplex PCR was the method, and the copy in TCRdb shows in-frame clones only, minus some. The sample has a few hundred thousand clones, 95% seen once. Germline trimming cut 10 bases from V and 7 bases from J; bases unmatched to any gene: 13. This CDR3 region has 15 residues. CDR1 is MNHNY and CDR2 is SVGAGI in the germline V gene (reference sequence). The sample was thymocytes. The J gene is TRBJ1-6, the V gene TRBV6-6; TRBD1 agrees at 7 bases. The clonotype was recovered from a human donor. CDR3 sequence (DNA): TGTGCCACCCTAAACGCGGGACAGAAAAATTCACCCCTCCACTTT. This codes for CATLNAGQKNSPLHF.